This entry lists 20 T cell receptor beta chains sequenced from one sample in a study of CD8 T cells in ankylosing spondylitis. General study points: Among TCR beta sequences, a motif of under 10 highly homologous variants appeared characteristic of ankylosing spondylitis blood.

One entry per CDR3 protein, called by TCRdb with MiXCR from the 5' RACE reads. Here the sample spans approximately 220,000 distinct CDR3 sequences, 15% to 20% being singletons. What these receptors recognize is not known. Sample: blood, either unsorted or a sorted T cell fraction (not recorded which). These receptors were taken from a male donor with ankylosing spondylitis.

The table lists this clonotype with a few counts. V usage is TRBV3-1 and J usage is TRBJ2-1; D unclear. V was shortened by 5 bases and J by 2 bases, with 16 bases between the two germline ends. The CDR3 has 16 residues. CDR1 LGHDT and CDR2 YNNKEL come from the germline V gene (reference sequence). The CDR3 loop reads CASSLRTAPTYNEQFF. The CDR3 DNA follows: TGTGCCAGCAGCTTGCGGACGGCACCGACCTACAATGAGCAGTTCTTC.

CDR3 loop: CASSFSSGSGELFF. For the CDR3, the DNA is TGCGCCAGCAGCTTTAGTTCAGGATCCGGGGAGCTGTTTTTT. The V and J genes are TRBV5-1 and TRBJ2-2; no definite D call. CDR3 length equals 14 residues. Germline V gives CDR1 SGHRS, CDR2 YFSETQ. V lost 2 bases and J lost 6, with 11 bases in between.

This chain connects TRBV9 to TRBJ2-3; D remains unclear. This CDR3 is built from 13 residues. Germline CDR1 is SGDLS and CDR2 is YYNGEE. V lost 0 bases to trimming and J lost 5 bases, with 7 bases between them. The CDR3 DNA reads as TGTGCCAGCAGCGTAGTGTCAGGAGATACGCAGTATTTT. Its translation: CASSVVSGDTQYF.

V and J are TRBV4-1 and TRBJ2-7; 9 nucleotides line up with TRBD2. After removal of 5 bases from V and 2 bases from J, the junction contained 10 bases not matched to a gene. The CDR3 has 16 residues. Looked up from germline, CDR1 is MGHRA and CDR2 is YSYEKL. CDR3 coding DNA: TGCGCCAGCAGCATCGGGACTAGCTCTCTTCCCTACGAGCAGTACTTC. It codes for CASSIGTSSLPYEQYF.

V gene TRBV6-4 combines with J gene TRBJ2-2, with D hard to call. The CDR3 is made up of 15 amino acids. The ends were cut back, 4 bases at V and 0 bases at J, with 9 bases in the middle. Germline V CDR1 and CDR2: MRHNA, SNTAGT. The CDR3 DNA reads TGTGCCAGCAGTGTAATGGCATCGAACACCGGGGAGCTGTTTTTT. Its protein product is CASSVMASNTGELFF.

This clonotype was found many times. The chain couples TRBV29-1 to TRBJ2-3; 9 bases map to TRBD2. CDR1 and CDR2 (germline): SQVTM, ANQGSEA. This CDR3 is 15 amino acids long. V lost 3 bases and J lost 6; bases outside the gene matches: 10. The CDR3 spells CSVDMAGGPGDTQYF. DNA for the CDR3: TGCAGCGTTGATATGGCGGGAGGGCCGGGGGATACGCAGTATTTT.

The chain joins TRBV12-3 or TRBV12-4 to TRBJ2-7; possibly TRBD2 for D (5 bases). Trimming removed 5 bases from V and 0 bases from J, with 14 bases in between. The CDR3 extends over 15 amino acids. This CDR3 reads CASSLPGFGSYEQYF. The CDR3 DNA is TGTGCCAGCAGTCTTCCGGGGTTTGGCTCCTACGAGCAGTACTTC.

The rearrangement uses TRBV3-1 and TRBJ2-1; no clear D gene. Germline-derived CDR1 and CDR2 are LGHDT and YNNKEL (reference sequence). There are 13 residues in the CDR3. The V and J ends lost 4 bases and 5 bases respectively, with 9 bases between them. The CDR3 DNA follows: TGTGCCAGCAGCCTGGCAGGCAACAATGAGCAGTTCTTC. Translating gives CASSLAGNNEQFF.

This chain uses TRBV12-3 or TRBV12-4 with TRBJ2-1; 8 nucleotides match TRBD1. The CDR3 covers 15 residues. The junction had 12 bases not matched to a gene; V was cut back by 6 bases and J by 8 bases. The CDR3 loop reads CASRSPGQETDEQFF. Here the CDR3 DNA reads TGTGCCAGCAGAAGCCCGGGACAGGAGACGGATGAGCAGTTCTTC.

This clonotype appeared many times. The J gene is TRBJ2-7, the V gene TRBV10-3; either TRBD1 or TRBD2 may fit D (6 bases each). The CDR3 is 13 residues long. Germline assignment: CDR1 ENHRY and CDR2 SYGVKD. V was shortened by 3 bases and J by 4 bases, with 10 bases between the two germline ends. As DNA, the CDR3 is TGTGCCATCAGTGAAGGAGGGGGGTACGAGCAGTACTTC. As protein: CAISEGGGYEQYF.

The rearrangement joins TRBV4-1 to TRBJ1-2; perhaps TRBD1 as D (6 bases). The CDR3 has 15 amino acids. V dropped 1 base and J dropped 4 bases, with 13 bases sitting between them. Germline loops: CDR1 MGHRA, CDR2 YSYEKL. The CDR3 bases are TGCGCCAGCAGCCAAGTAACAGGGAACGTCTATGGCTACACCTTC. Translation gives CASSQVTGNVYGYTF.

This CDR3 reads CASSQESGQGGYEQYF. The CDR3 DNA reads TGCGCCAGCAGCCAAGAAAGTGGGCAGGGAGGCTACGAGCAGTACTTC. V gene TRBV4-1 combines with J gene TRBJ2-7, with a tentative D call TRBD2 (6 bases). Trimming removed 0 bases from V and 3 bases from J, with 15 bases in between. CDR1 MGHRA and CDR2 YSYEKL come from the germline V gene. This CDR3 is 16 amino acids long.

The chain recombines TRBV2 with TRBJ2-7, with TRBD2 as a possible D gene (7 bases). V was shortened by 6 bases and J by 5 bases, with 14 bases between the two germline ends. The CDR3 has 13 residues. Germline CDR1 SNHLY, CDR2 FYNNEI. The CDR3 DNA follows: TGTGCCAGCAGCATGGCGGGGGCTAACGAGCAGTACTTC. Translating it yields CASSMAGANEQYF.

This clonotype was detected many times. The chain joins TRBV29-1 to TRBJ1-1; no clear D gene. Germline assignment: CDR1 SQVTM and CDR2 ANQGSEA. The CDR3 spans 12 residues. V lost 0 bases to trimming and J lost 4 bases, with 6 bases between them. CDR3 protein: CSVEDLSTEAFF. The CDR3 nucleotides are TGCAGCGTTGAAGATCTTAGCACTGAAGCTTTCTTT. The full variable domain, its missing parts supplied by reference TRBV29-1 and TRBJ1-1, is SAVISQKPSRDICQRGTSLTIQCQVDSQVTMMFWYRQQPGQSLTLIATANQGSEATYESGFVIDKFPISRPNLTFSTLTVSNMSPEDSSIYLCSVEDLSTEAFFGQGTRLTVV.

V gene TRBV20-1 combines with J gene TRBJ1-5; no definite D call. Germline values: CDR1 DFQATT, CDR2 SNEGSKA (reference sequence). The CDR3 is 16 amino acids. Trimming pared 0 bases from V and 1 base from J, leaving 13 bases between. The CDR3 here is CSARDLGWGSNQPQHF. CDR3 bases: TGCAGTGCTAGAGATTTAGGGTGGGGAAGCAATCAGCCCCAGCATTTT.

This clonotype was observed a few times. The chain has TRBV5-5 and TRBJ2-1; 11 nucleotides match TRBD2. The V gene's germline CDR1 is SGHKS and CDR2 YYEKEE (reference sequence). V lost 1 base and J lost 8; bases outside the gene matches: 5. The CDR3 has 15 residues. This chain's CDR3 is CASSLLSGGAYEQFF. Written as DNA, the CDR3 is TGTGCCAGCAGCTTGCTTAGCGGGGGGGCCTATGAGCAGTTCTTC.

This clonotype was seen a few times. Given the absence of the conserved phenylalanine or tryptophan at the CDR3 end, a read error is likely. No DNA is shown, since the ends of the CDR3 on it are uncertain; the CDR3 is the one TCRdb lists. V and J are TRBV21-1 and TRBJ2-3; the listed D gene, TRBD2, was not tested against the DNA. TRBV21-1 is deemed a pseudogene. The CDR3 is made up of 13 amino acids, end residues included. CDR3 amino acids: CASSKVNQRGYHL.

This clonotype was found once. This chain uses TRBV9 with TRBJ2-1; TRBD2 matches at 8 bases. Germline loops: CDR1 SGDLS, CDR2 YYNGEE. The length of the CDR3 is 15 residues. J lost 7 bases, V lost 3 bases, and 9 bases had no gene match. Here the CDR3 reads CASSAPGLGLNEQFF. The CDR3 coding sequence is TGTGCCAGCAGCGCCCCGGGACTAGGGTTGAATGAGCAGTTCTTC.

This clonotype is deemed medium-sized. This chain links TRBV7-3 with TRBJ1-1; 10 bases agree with TRBD1. CDR1 and CDR2 (germline): SGHTA, FQGTGA. V was pared by 5 bases and J by 6 bases, with 6 bases of the junction left unmatched. The CDR3 covers 14 residues. The CDR3, as DNA: TGTGCCAGCAGCCCCGGGACAGGGGTCGCTGAAGCTTTCTTT. This codes for CASSPGTGVAEAFF.

V gene TRBV3-1 combines with J gene TRBJ2-5; 10 bases are shared with TRBD2. J was trimmed by 4 bases and V by 3 bases; bases with no gene match: 11. The germline gives CDR1 LGHDT, CDR2 YNNKEL (reference sequence). This CDR3 comprises 17 residues. CDR3 loop: CASSHKAGGRFGETQYF. The CDR3 coding sequence is TGTGCCAGCAGCCACAAAGCGGGGGGGCGTTTTGGAGAGACCCAGTACTTC.